This record concerns one T cell receptor (beta chain) sequence. Its specificity is unknown. Arm-PCR of CDR3 regions with iRepertoire HTBI primers generated TCR beta libraries. Original processing notes: Identification of gene segments yielded more than 60 TRBV and 12 to 15 TRBJ across samples. MiXCR, applied by TCRdb to the multiplex PCR reads, yields one record per CDR3 protein. The V and J calls come from TCRdb's annotation, not from the publication. This sample carries 360,000 or so distinct CDR3 sequences, roughly 25% of them seen once, and the ten largest clones take 25% to 35%. The data were taken from a study of regulatory T cells in long-lasting Graves disease. Study-level results: TCR diversity in persistent Graves' patients was below that of newly diagnosed ones.

Deletions cut 2 bases from V and 3 bases from J, with 17 bases between. The CDR3 has 16 amino acids. Germline V gene sequence: CDR1 DFQATT, CDR2 SNEGSKA (reference sequence). Time point specified: persistent/refractory GD, antithyroid drugs over 5 years with positive TRAb. PBMCs provided the RNA from which the TCR library was made. This chain joins TRBV20-1 and TRBJ2-4, with a possible D match to TRBD1 (6 bases). The material sequenced was peripheral blood mononuclear cells (PBMCs), taken when the disease was refractory, from a patient treated with antithyroid drugs. The TCR was taken from a woman in her thirties or forties with Graves disease. The CDR3 sequence: CSARLVRGIDKNIQYF. Written as DNA, the CDR3 is TGCAGTGCTAGATTGGTTAGGGGGATTGACAAAAACATTCAGTACTTC.